This TCR beta chain was documented in a study of blood T cells in healthy people across ages. The V end was cut by 1 base, the J end by 5 bases, with 2 bases between. CDR1 is SGHTA, CDR2 FQGNSA, per germline. This CDR3 comprises 11 residues. This clonotype was counted at least ten times. Then a second PCR, running about 6 to 12 cycles, was carried out with a sample-barcoded 5' primer and a J-beta primer mix. TCRdb reanalysed the 5' RACE reads using MiXCR and keeps one entry per CDR3 protein. The table records roughly 1.9 million distinct CDR3 sequences, around 40% of them present only once. V usage is TRBV7-2 and J usage is TRBJ2-5; no definite D call. This receptor was taken from a human donor in good health. Sequencing input: blood. The CDR3 sequence is CASSLDETQYF. The CDR3 DNA reads as TGTGCCAGCAGCTTAGACGAGACCCAGTACTTC. The variable domain in full, with the rest retrieved from reference TRBV7-2 and TRBJ2-5, is GAGVSQSPSNKVTEKGKDVELRCDPISGHTALYWYRQSLGQGLEFLIYFQGNSAPDKSGLPSDRFSAERTGGSVSTLTIQRTQQEDSAVYLCASSLDETQYFGPGTRLLVL.